The sequence of this TCR beta chain was determined in a study of T-cell reconstitution after alpha-beta-depleted transplantation in children. A TCRbeta library incorporating unique molecular identifiers was prepared. TCRdb analysed the PCR reads with MiXCR anew, one entry per CDR3 protein. The sample holds fewer than 120,000 distinct CDR3 sequences, under 13% seen once. The CDR3 loop spans 14 amino acids. CDR1 is MNHEY and CDR2 is SVGAGI in the germline V gene. The V and J ends lost 7 bases and 8 bases respectively, with 17 bases between them. Here the sequenced sample was PBMCs from the stem cell graft donor, taken from the stem cell graft. The chain has TRBV6-5 and TRBJ1-4, with a possible D match to TRBD1 (5 bases). The sequence derives from a human donor who donated a stem cell graft to a child with acute lymphoblastic leukemia. CDR3 nucleotide sequence: TGTGCCAGCACCGCGACAGTAGGACACGAAAAACTGTTTTTT. This codes for CASTATVGHEKLFF.